One and the same sample provided the 12 T cell receptor beta chains below, sequenced in a study of blood T cells in healthy people across ages. A second roughly 7 to 12 cycle PCR used barcoded and J-beta primers. In TCRdb, the 5' RACE reads were re-called with MiXCR into one record per CDR3 protein. Altogether roughly 730,000 distinct CDR3 sequences are present, more than 55% being singletons, with the ten largest covering 20% to 30%. Source material: blood. The source of these receptors is a man aged 35 to 55 in good health.

The CDR3 region has the DNA TGCGCCAGCAGCCAAGAGCGGGCGATCACAGATACGCAGTATTTT. This codes for CASSQERAITDTQYF. The rearrangement joins TRBV4-3 to TRBJ2-3; a weak D match, TRBD2 (5 bases). The CDR3 is 15 residues long. V gave up 0 bases and J gave up 2 bases, with 9 bases separating them. Per germline, CDR1 LGHNA and CDR2 YSLEER.

The chain is built from TRBV29-1 and TRBJ2-4, with D possibly being TRBD1 or TRBD2 (5 bases each). The V and J ends lost 6 bases and 7 bases respectively, with 13 bases between them. The CDR3 is made up of 12 amino acids. Germline values: CDR1 SQVTM, CDR2 ANQGSEA. This chain's CDR3 is CSVDQGGNIQYF. For the CDR3, the DNA is TGCAGCGTCGATCAGGGCGGGAACATTCAGTACTTC. The complete variable domain, with remaining parts taken from reference TRBV29-1 and TRBJ2-4, reads SAVISQKPSRDICQRGTSLTIQCQVDSQVTMMFWYRQQPGQSLTLIATANQGSEATYESGFVIDKFPISRPNLTFSTLTVSNMSPEDSSIYLCSVDQGGNIQYFGAGTRLSVL.

There are many counts of this clonotype. The V and J genes are TRBV29-1 and TRBJ2-5; D is perhaps TRBD1 or TRBD2 (6 bases each). The V end was cut by 8 bases, the J end by 5 bases, with 33 bases between. This CDR3 contains 18 residues. Germline V gives CDR1 SQVTM, CDR2 ANQGSEA. As DNA, the CDR3 is TGCAGCACCGTAGGCGTTATCGGGGGCGCGTGGTTTATGGAGACCCAGTACTTC. It encodes CSTVGVIGGAWFMETQYF.

This clonotype was recorded once. This chain uses TRBV20-1 with TRBJ2-4; the match to TRBD2 covers 12 bases. Per the germline V gene, CDR1 is DFQATT and CDR2 is SNEGSKA (reference sequence). The CDR3 is made up of 18 amino acids. V lost 0 bases to trimming and J lost 3 bases; unmatched junction nucleotides: 9. The CDR3 sequence is CSARDLRTSGAFKNIQYF. For the CDR3, the DNA is TGCAGTGCTAGAGATCTTAGGACTAGCGGGGCCTTCAAAAACATTCAGTACTTC.

This clonotype was detected only a few times. This sequence joins TRBV7-3 and TRBJ2-3; no reliable D call. Germline CDR1 SGHTA, CDR2 FQGTGA. The CDR3 has 14 residues. V lost 6 bases to trimming and J lost 0 bases, with 10 bases between them. The chain's CDR3 is CASSMYSSTDTQYF. The CDR3 bases are TGTGCCAGCAGTATGTATTCTAGCACAGATACGCAGTATTTT.

With respect to this clonotype: A read error may produce the germline difference seen at one junction end. This chain uses TRBV7-7 with TRBJ2-3; no definite D call. The V gene's germline CDR1 is SSHAT and CDR2 FNYEAQ (reference sequence). The CDR3 contains 14 residues. The CDR3 DNA reads TGTGCTAGCAGCCCCGAAAGGTTTGGAAATACGCAGTATTTT. It is translated as CASSPERFGNTQYF.

The chain carries TRBV29-1 and TRBJ2-5; D is unresolved. Between the trimmed V and J ends, which lost 4 bases and 5 bases, there was a span of 14 bases. Germline CDR1 reads SQVTM; CDR2 reads ANQGSEA. The CDR3 loop spans 13 amino acids. This chain's CDR3 is CSVVPPLAETQYF. The CDR3 nucleotides are TGCAGCGTTGTACCCCCTCTGGCGGAGACCCAGTACTTC. The whole variable domain, remainder taken from reference TRBV29-1 and TRBJ2-5, is SAVISQKPSRDICQRGTSLTIQCQVDSQVTMMFWYRQQPGQSLTLIATANQGSEATYESGFVIDKFPISRPNLTFSTLTVSNMSPEDSSIYLCSVVPPLAETQYFGPGTRLLVL.

V usage is TRBV4-2 and J usage is TRBJ2-1, with 7 bases lining up with TRBD2. Germline V CDR1 and CDR2: LGHNA, YNFKEQ. V dropped 4 bases and J dropped 8; count of bases not matched to a gene: 11. The CDR3 is 15 amino acids. CDR3 sequence (DNA): TGTGCCAGCAGCCCCGCCGGGGCGGGGGTCGATGAGCAGTTCTTC. This gives the protein CASSPAGAGVDEQFF.

The chain combines TRBV6-6 with TRBJ1-1; TRBD1 agrees at 9 bases. This CDR3 region has 16 residues. Germline lookup yields CDR1 MNHNY and CDR2 SVGAGI (reference sequence). Trimming took 2 bases from V and 8 from J; bases not matched to a gene: 12. The CDR3: CASSYATGGVSYEAFF. In DNA form, the CDR3 reads TGTGCCAGCAGTTACGCGACAGGGGGAGTCTCTTACGAAGCTTTCTTT.

The table lists this clonotype with a few counts. The genes are TRBV5-1 and TRBJ1-5; D gene uncertain. CDR1 is SGHRS and CDR2 is YFSETQ in the germline V gene. Trimming removed 0 bases at V and 1 base at J, with 8 bases between. The CDR3 covers 15 residues. The CDR3 DNA is TGCGCCAGCAGCTTGGCTGCAGGCAGCAATCAGCCCCAGCATTTT. Amino acids: CASSLAAGSNQPQHF.

The genes are TRBV5-1 and TRBJ2-5; 8 bases line up with TRBD1. The J call could be wrong; TRBJ2-7 is a better fit for the DNA end. The CDR3 loop spans 14 amino acids. CDR1 is SGHRS, CDR2 YFSETQ, per germline. The CDR3 coding sequence is TGCGCCAGCATGGAGCAGGGGGCAAGACACGAGCAGTACTTC. Protein product: CASMEQGARHEQYF.

The gene calls are TRBV2 and TRBJ1-5; D is ambiguous. Trimming shortened V by 4 bases and J by 7 bases, and 8 bases separated the two germline ends. The CDR3 loop spans 12 amino acids. Germline values: CDR1 SNHLY, CDR2 FYNNEI. The CDR3 here is CASSVSRQPQHF. CDR3 bases: TGTGCCAGCAGTGTATCTCGGCAGCCCCAGCATTTT.